One and the same sample provided the 15 T cell receptor beta chains below, sequenced in a study of CD8 T cells in Susac syndrome. Reverse transcription used about 0.45 to 1 ug RNA and random hexamers. TCRdb reprocessed the immunoSEQ multiplex PCR reads with MiXCR, giving one entry per CDR3 protein. The sample has around 170,000 distinct CDR3 sequences, around 95% seen once; the top ten hold 0.075% to 0.1%. Specimen: CD4+ T cells from PBMCs. The receptors stem from a human donor with Susac syndrome.

This sequence joins TRBV6-6 and TRBJ1-5; D uncertain. The CDR3 runs 16 residues. CDR1 is MNHNY, CDR2 SVGAGI, per germline (reference sequence). The V gene lost 0 bases and the J gene lost 6 bases, with 15 bases spanning the gap. In DNA, the CDR3 is TGTGCCAGCAGTTACTCGATGCGGACCGAGGGTCAGCCCCAGCATTTT. Its protein product is CASSYSMRTEGQPQHF.

This chain connects TRBV5-1 to TRBJ2-2; D uncertain. CDR1 is SGHRS and CDR2 is YFSETQ in the germline V gene. This CDR3 spans 14 amino acids. Trimming shortened V by 0 bases and J by 4 bases, and 7 bases separated the two germline ends. CDR3 nucleotides: TGCGCCAGCAGCTTGGAAAAGGGCACCGGGGAGCTGTTTTTT. Amino acid sequence: CASSLEKGTGELFF.

The rearrangement uses TRBV25-1 and TRBJ2-1, with D uncertain. CDR1 and CDR2 (germline): MGHDK, SYGVNS. The CDR3 consists of 13 residues. V lost 0 bases to trimming and J lost 5 bases, with 5 bases between them. CDR3 nucleotides: TGTGCCAGCAGTGAATATAAGAACAATGAGCAGTTCTTC. Protein sequence: CASSEYKNNEQFF.

The V and J genes are TRBV6-1 and TRBJ1-1, with D unclear. CDR3 length: 14 amino acids. V was cut by 7 bases and J by 9 bases, with 21 bases left in between. Germline assignment: CDR1 MNHNS and CDR2 SASEGT. The CDR3 region is CASTPPGREAQAFF. The CDR3 DNA reads as TGTGCCAGCACTCCACCCGGGAGGGAGGCTCAAGCTTTCTTT.

The rearrangement joins TRBV30 to TRBJ1-3; weak D call: TRBD1 (5 bases). The length of the CDR3 is 15 residues. The germline gives CDR1 GTSNPN, CDR2 SVGIG (reference sequence). The V end lost 3 bases, the J end lost 2 bases, and 14 bases lay between the germline ends. CDR3 residues: CAWSPTGIPGNTIYF. CDR3 in DNA: TGTGCCTGGAGCCCAACAGGTATCCCTGGAAACACCATATATTTT. The whole variable domain, remainder taken from reference TRBV30 and TRBJ1-3, is SQTIHQWPATLVQPVGSPLSLECTVEGTSNPNLYWYRQAAGRGLQLLFYSVGIGQISSEVPQNLSASRPQDRQFILSSKKLLLSDSGFYLCAWSPTGIPGNTIYFGEGSWLTVV.

The CDR3 region is CSASKVNTGELFF. CDR3 sequence (DNA): TGCAGTGCTAGTAAGGTGAACACCGGGGAGCTGTTTTTT. This chain joins TRBV20-1 and TRBJ2-2; D is uncertain. The germline CDR1 and CDR2 sequences are DFQATT and SNEGSKA (reference sequence). The CDR3 runs to 13 residues. Deletions cut 3 bases from V and 1 base from J, with 6 bases between.

This sequence joins TRBV3-1 and TRBJ1-6, with unresolved D. The CDR3 has 15 residues. Germline assignment: CDR1 LGHDT and CDR2 YNNKEL (reference sequence). With 4 bases removed from V and 5 bases from J, the gap between germline ends came to 12 bases. CDR3 nucleotides: TGTGCCAGCAGCCGAACCGGGAAGAATAATTCACCCCTCCACTTT. Its translation: CASSRTGKNNSPLHF. Full variable domain (remainder filled in from reference TRBV3-1 and TRBJ1-6): DTAVSQTPKYLVTQMGNDKSIKCEQNLGHDTMYWYKQDSKKFLKIMFSYNNKELIINETVPNRFSPKSPDKAHLNLHINSLELGDSAVYFCASSRTGKNNSPLHFGNGTRLTVT.

CDR3 in amino acids: CAIGTGLETQYF. In nucleotides, the CDR3 is TGTGCCATCGGGACCGGCTTAGAGACCCAGTACTTC. The chain recombines TRBV10-3 with TRBJ2-5; D is possibly TRBD1 or TRBD2 (5 bases each). The germline V gene has CDR1 ENHRY and CDR2 SYGVKD. The CDR3 contains 12 residues. V dropped 8 bases and J dropped 4 bases, with 11 bases sitting between them.

V is TRBV6-1 and J is TRBJ2-1, with 11 bases lining up with TRBD2. Trimming at V came to 6 bases and at J to 2 bases, leaving 6 bases not matched to a gene. Germline V lookup: CDR1 MNHNS, CDR2 SASEGT. CDR3 length: 16 amino acids. The CDR3 nucleotides read TGTGCCAGCAGCCACTTGACTAGCGGGGCCTACAATGAGCAGTTCTTC. Translated, it gives CASSHLTSGAYNEQFF.

The table lists this clonotype with a count of one. V gene TRBV29-1 combines with J gene TRBJ2-7, with 8 nucleotides matching TRBD2. CDR1 is SQVTM, CDR2 ANQGSEA, per germline. The CDR3 consists of 14 residues. Trimming cost V 6 bases and J 2 bases; bases outside gene matches: 9. This CDR3 is CSVGPTSAPYEQYF. The CDR3 DNA reads as TGCAGCGTAGGGCCGACTAGCGCGCCCTACGAGCAGTACTTC.

This chain joins TRBV20-1 and TRBJ2-7; TRBD2 matches 12 bases. Trimming took 6 bases from V and 1 from J; bases not matched to a gene: 4. This CDR3 region has 14 residues. CDR1 and CDR2 (germline): DFQATT, SNEGSKA (reference sequence). The CDR3 region has the DNA TGCAGTGCGCGGGGACTAGCGGGTTCCTACGAGCAGTACTTC. Amino acids: CSARGLAGSYEQYF.

This chain links TRBV7-6 with TRBJ2-5, with TRBD2 matching over 8 bases. Germline V gene data show CDR1 as SGHVS and CDR2 as FNYEAQ. The CDR3 is made up of 15 amino acids. V lost 5 bases to trimming and J lost 9 bases; unmatched junction nucleotides: 14. CDR3 in amino acids: CASSPGLASLVAQYF. The CDR3 nucleotides are TGTGCCAGCAGCCCAGGACTAGCCAGTTTAGTGGCCCAGTACTTC.

This rearrangement joins TRBV30 to TRBJ1-2, with 9 nucleotides matching TRBD1. The germline V gene has CDR1 GTSNPN and CDR2 SVGIG (reference sequence). V lost 3 bases, J lost 8 bases, and 10 bases stayed unmatched. The CDR3 loop spans 14 amino acids. This chain's CDR3 is CAWSPTGGDWGYTF. The CDR3 nucleotides are TGTGCCTGGAGCCCCACAGGGGGCGATTGGGGCTACACCTTC.

The chain employs TRBV11-2 and TRBJ1-2, with 11 bases aligning to TRBD1. With V trimmed by 4 bases and J by 4 bases, 2 bases remained unmatched. The CDR3 length is 14 residues. Germline-derived CDR1 and CDR2 are SGHAT and FQNNGV. The CDR3 sequence: CASSWGQGGYGYTF. As DNA, the CDR3 is TGTGCCAGCAGCTGGGGACAGGGGGGCTATGGCTACACCTTC.

CDR3 nucleotide sequence: TGTGCCAGCAGCAAAGCAGCGCGGGAAGAGACCCAGTACTTC. Protein product: CASSKAAREETQYF. The chain employs TRBV7-2 and TRBJ2-5; D perhaps matches TRBD2 (5 bases). This CDR3 spans 14 amino acids. Germline V lookup: CDR1 SGHTA, CDR2 FQGNSA. V lost 5 bases and J lost 3, with 13 bases in between.